The clone carrying this TCR beta chain was detected a few times. This specimen belongs to a study of patients and donors after allogeneic stem cell transplantation. TCRdb reanalysed the RT-PCR reads using MiXCR and keeps one entry per CDR3 protein. Of about 210,000 distinct CDR3 sequences in the sample, roughly 38% were seen once. Sequenced: blood, either unsorted or a sorted T cell fraction (not recorded which). The sequence derives from a human donor who was either an allogeneic HSCT recipient or a stem cell or donor lymphocyte infusion donor (not recorded which). It is not recorded whose cells these are; they may come from a transplant donor.

This CDR3 is CSASGGTSQPQHF. The CDR3 nucleotides read TGCAGTGCGAGTGGGGGGACATCTCAGCCCCAGCATTTT. The gene calls are TRBV20-1 and TRBJ1-5, with D possibly TRBD1 on 6 matching bases. This CDR3 spans 13 amino acids. V shed 6 bases and J shed 6 bases, with 15 bases lying between them. Germline CDR1 reads DFQATT; CDR2 reads SNEGSKA (reference sequence).